These 23 T cell receptor beta chains share one sample of origin, sequenced in a study of T-cell memory formation after mild COVID-19. Using its own MiXCR run on the 5' RACE reads, TCRdb lists one record per CDR3 protein. This sample has 300,000 to 400,000 distinct CDR3 sequences; 21% occur once, and the top ten carry approximately 12%. The sequencing sample was made of PBMCs or a T cell subset sorted from them (not recorded which). The receptors were sampled from an adult woman who had mild COVID-19 (a few samples of this study predate the infection). Cell type and time point are not known.

CDR3 region: CASSPNPGTGGNIQYF. The DNA for the CDR3 is TGTGCCAGCAGTCCGAACCCCGGGACAGGGGGGAACATTCAGTACTTC. This chain uses TRBV27 with TRBJ2-4, with 11 bases lining up with TRBD1. This CDR3 is 16 amino acids long. J lost 7 bases, V lost 5 bases, and 10 bases had no gene match. Germline V CDR1 and CDR2: MNHEY, SMNVEV (reference sequence).

Here the CDR3 reads CASSYSPQETQYF. The CDR3, as DNA: TGTGCCAGCAGTTACTCCCCTCAGGAGACCCAGTACTTC. This chain uses TRBV6-2 or TRBV6-3 with TRBJ2-5; no clear D gene. The V gene lost 0 bases and the J gene lost 5 bases, with 7 bases spanning the gap. CDR1 and CDR2 (germline): MNHEY, SVGEGT. This CDR3 has 13 residues.

The rearrangement joins TRBV5-1 to TRBJ2-3; 7 bases agree with TRBD2. Per the germline V gene, CDR1 is SGHRS and CDR2 is YFSETQ. The CDR3 has 18 residues. V trimming: 2 bases; J trimming: 4 bases; junction bases outside the gene matches: 16. CDR3 region: CASSFLWYSAGEPDTQYF. DNA for the CDR3: TGCGCCAGCAGCTTTTTATGGTACTCGGCGGGAGAACCAGATACGCAGTATTTT.

The rearrangement links TRBV18 to TRBJ1-4, with D maybe TRBD1 (5 bases). Trimming stripped 1 base from V and 4 bases from J, with 13 bases between. Germline V gene sequence: CDR1 KGHSH, CDR2 LQKENI. This CDR3 is 16 amino acids long. The CDR3, as DNA: TGTGCCAGCTCACCACTCCCAGGGTCGGGTAATGAAAAACTGTTTTTT. This codes for CASSPLPGSGNEKLFF. The variable domain in full, with the rest retrieved from reference TRBV18 and TRBJ1-4, is NAGVMQNPRHLVRRRGQEARLRCSPMKGHSHVYWYRQLPEEGLKFMVYLQKENIIDESGMPKERFSAEFPKEGPSILRIQQVVRGDSAAYFCASSPLPGSGNEKLFFGSGTQLSVL.

The chain combines TRBV6-2 or TRBV6-3 with TRBJ1-1, with a weak D call TRBD1 (5 bases). The CDR3 spans 12 residues. V dropped 2 bases and J dropped 8 bases, with 9 bases sitting between them. Germline lookup yields CDR1 MNHEY and CDR2 SVGEGT. The CDR3 DNA reads TGTGCCAGCAGTTACATTGGGACCGAAGCTTTCTTT. Protein: CASSYIGTEAFF.

The chain couples TRBV3-1 to TRBJ1-1; D not certain. The CDR3 contains 16 residues. Germline assignment: CDR1 LGHDT and CDR2 YNNKEL (reference sequence). V lost 2 bases and J lost 0, with 13 bases in between. In DNA form, the CDR3 reads TGTGCCAGCAGCCAAAAGAAGCAGAGCTTGAACACTGAAGCTTTCTTT. It encodes CASSQKKQSLNTEAFF.

This clonotype has only a few counts. The chain employs TRBV7-6 and TRBJ2-3, with 9 bases identical to TRBD2. Germline values: CDR1 SGHVS, CDR2 FNYEAQ. The length of the CDR3 is 18 residues. V dropped 5 bases and J dropped 4; count of bases not matched to a gene: 16. The CDR3 loop is CASSPLRVAGGPSDTQYF. CDR3 nucleotides: TGTGCCAGCAGCCCCCTGCGAGTGGCGGGGGGGCCTTCAGATACGCAGTATTTT.

This clonotype was found a few times. The CDR3 region is CASSPNSGRSSYEQYF. The CDR3 DNA reads as TGTGCCAGCTCACCAAATAGCGGGAGATCAAGTTACGAGCAGTACTTC. The chain links TRBV18 to TRBJ2-7; 9 positions match TRBD2. The CDR3 sequence is 16 residues long. V lost 2 bases to trimming and J lost 4 bases; unmatched junction nucleotides: 9. In germline, CDR1 is KGHSH, CDR2 LQKENI.

This clonotype occurred a few times. The chain uses TRBV27 and TRBJ1-5, with D perhaps matching TRBD1 (5 bases). From germline, CDR1 is MNHEY and CDR2 SMNVEV (reference sequence). CDR3 length equals 15 residues. The ends were cut back, 4 bases at V and 6 bases at J, with 16 bases in the middle. The CDR3 sequence is CASSSQGSGTQPQHF. Written as DNA, the CDR3 is TGTGCCAGCAGTTCCCAGGGTTCGGGTACTCAGCCCCAGCATTTT.

The V and J genes are TRBV7-9 and TRBJ1-1; maybe TRBD1 (6 bases). The CDR3 is 14 residues long. CDR1 is SEHNR and CDR2 is FQNEAQ in the germline V gene (reference sequence). Between the trimmed V and J ends, which lost 5 bases and 6 bases, there was a span of 16 bases. The CDR3 bases are TGTGCCAGCAGCCGACTGACAGGTAAACCTGAAGCTTTCTTT. This gives the protein CASSRLTGKPEAFF.

V is TRBV20-1 and J is TRBJ1-2, with D tentatively TRBD1 (6 bases). The CDR3 is made up of 13 amino acids. Trimming pared 5 bases from V and 6 bases from J, leaving 16 bases between. Germline CDR1 and CDR2: DFQATT and SNEGSKA (reference sequence). The CDR3 protein is CSASTGTGHGYTF. In nucleotides, the CDR3 is TGCAGTGCTTCTACAGGGACGGGTCATGGCTACACCTTC.

This clonotype showed up just a few times. The chain carries TRBV7-2 and TRBJ2-1; TRBD2 agrees at 11 bases. This CDR3 has 16 amino acids. In germline, CDR1 is SGHTA, CDR2 FQGNSA. V was pared by 0 bases and J by 7 bases, with 5 bases of the junction left unmatched. Written as DNA, the CDR3 is TGTGCCAGCAGCTTAGCAGCGACTAGCGGGAAGAATGAGCAGTTCTTC. This gives the protein CASSLAATSGKNEQFF.

This clonotype was picked up a small number of times. The V gene is TRBV24-1, the J gene TRBJ2-5; 9 bases are shared with TRBD2. The V segment lost 6 bases and the J segment 3 bases; nucleotides outside the gene matches: 7. There are 15 residues in the CDR3. Germline values: CDR1 KGHDR, CDR2 SFDVKD. In DNA form, the CDR3 reads TGTGCCACCAGTATGTCGTCTAGCGGGAAAGAGACCCAGTACTTC. Translation gives CATSMSSSGKETQYF.

The table lists this clonotype with a few counts. The CDR3 spells CASSQVSGGVSGANVLTF. Here the CDR3 DNA reads TGTGCCAGCAGCCAAGTCTCAGGGGGCGTTTCTGGGGCCAACGTCCTGACTTTC. The chain joins TRBV3-1 to TRBJ2-6; 8 nucleotides line up with TRBD1. Germline CDR1 reads LGHDT; CDR2 reads YNNKEL (reference sequence). The length of the CDR3 is 18 residues. J gave up 1 base and V 1 base, and 6 bases lay outside the gene matches.

This clonotype was seen ten or more times. The V and J genes are TRBV11-2 and TRBJ2-3; D uncertain. This CDR3 has 12 residues. Looked up from germline, CDR1 is SGHAT and CDR2 is FQNNGV. V was shortened by 1 base and J by 5 bases, with 4 bases between the two germline ends. The CDR3 sequence: CASSLGIDTQYF. The CDR3 DNA reads TGTGCCAGCAGCTTAGGGATAGATACGCAGTATTTT.

The genes are TRBV18 and TRBJ1-4, with D unclear. CDR1 and CDR2 (germline): KGHSH, LQKENI. Trimming took off 0 bases at V and 8 bases at J, with 10 bases between the two ends. The CDR3 runs 14 residues. The chain's CDR3 is CASSPPFWREKLFF. CDR3 nucleotide sequence: TGTGCCAGCTCACCACCGTTCTGGAGGGAAAAACTGTTTTTT. Looking up the rest from reference TRBV18 and TRBJ1-4 gives the full variable domain: NAGVMQNPRHLVRRRGQEARLRCSPMKGHSHVYWYRQLPEEGLKFMVYLQKENIIDESGMPKERFSAEFPKEGPSILRIQQVVRGDSAAYFCASSPPFWREKLFFGSGTQLSVL.

The chain recombines TRBV7-3 with TRBJ2-7; TRBD2 is a possible D gene (6 bases). Germline lookup yields CDR1 SGHTA and CDR2 FQGTGA. V dropped 4 bases and J dropped 2 bases, with 15 bases sitting between them. The CDR3 is 15 amino acids. The CDR3 coding sequence is TGTGCCAGCAGCTCTATGGGGACTCCCCCCTACGAGCAGTACTTC. It encodes CASSSMGTPPYEQYF.

This clonotype was seen more than once but under ten times. The chain employs TRBV7-6 and TRBJ1-6; TRBD1 matches 7 bases. The CDR3 extends over 15 amino acids. V was clipped by 2 bases and J by 7 bases; unmatched bases: 5. Germline-derived CDR1 and CDR2 are SGHVS and FNYEAQ. In DNA form, the CDR3 reads TGTGCCAGCAGCTTACACAGGGGAGGAAATTCACCCCTCCACTTT. Its protein product is CASSLHRGGNSPLHF.

The chain combines TRBV10-3 with TRBJ1-2, with 10 positions matching TRBD1. Per germline, CDR1 ENHRY and CDR2 SYGVKD. With 6 bases clipped from V and 4 bases from J, the junction kept 5 bases outside the gene matches. This CDR3 spans 14 amino acids. CDR3 DNA: TGTGCCATCAGCGGACAGGGGGTCAGCTATGGCTACACCTTC. This encodes CAISGQGVSYGYTF.

A few counts support this clonotype. The V gene is TRBV4-3, the J gene TRBJ2-7, with D possibly being TRBD1 (6 bases). V was cut by 0 bases and J by 2 bases, with 11 bases left in between. Germline V gene data show CDR1 as LGHNA and CDR2 as YSLEER. The CDR3 has 15 residues. The CDR3: CASSQDIEGAYEQYF. The CDR3 DNA sequence: TGCGCCAGCAGCCAAGATATCGAGGGGGCCTACGAGCAGTACTTC.

The rearrangement joins TRBV12-3 or TRBV12-4 to TRBJ2-6, with 7 bases matching TRBD1. V lost 4 bases and J lost 0; bases outside the gene matches: 6. This CDR3 contains 17 residues. CDR3 residues: CASSSKGARSGANVLTF. CDR3 in DNA: TGTGCCAGCAGTTCAAAGGGGGCGCGCTCTGGGGCCAACGTCCTGACTTTC.

This clonotype was recorded a few times. The rearrangement joins TRBV5-4 to TRBJ1-2, with D uncertain. V dropped 4 bases and J dropped 4 bases, with 14 bases sitting between them. The germline CDR1 and CDR2 sequences are SGHNT and YYREEE (reference sequence). This CDR3 has 14 amino acids. The CDR3 reads CASSVTSTAYGYTF. CDR3 DNA: TGTGCCAGCAGCGTGACTTCGACGGCCTATGGCTACACCTTC. Variable domain in full (rest from reference TRBV5-4 and TRBJ1-2): ETGVTQSPTHLIKTRGQQVTLRCSSQSGHNTVSWYQQALGQGPQFIFQYYREEENGRGNFPPRFSGLQFPNYSSELNVNALELDDSALYLCASSVTSTAYGYTFGSGTRLTVV.

This clonotype was observed a few times. The chain uses TRBV29-1 and TRBJ2-3; TRBD1 is a possible D gene (5 bases). V lost 8 bases and J lost 1, with 13 bases in between. The CDR3 is 13 amino acids. The germline V gene encodes CDR1 SQVTM and CDR2 ANQGSEA. The CDR3 sequence is CSNSGRGTDTQYF. CDR3 nucleotides: TGCAGCAACTCCGGCAGGGGCACAGATACGCAGTATTTT.